This T cell receptor (beta chain) comes out of a study of CXCR3-negative and CXCR3-positive naive CD8 T cells. Study observations and caveats: CXCR3-positive naive cells had TRB CDR3s that were more hydrophobic than CXCR3-negative naive cells had. Whereas memory cells differed, naive CXCR3-negative and CXCR3-positive cells shared similar TRBV-TRBJ usage.

For this clonotype: Its antigen is unknown.

Via 5' RACE with UMI labels, TRB cDNA libraries were prepared. TCRdb re-called the 5' RACE reads, yielding one record per CDR3 amino acid sequence without DNA. Its table lists some 150,000 distinct CDR3 sequences. CDR1 is SEHNR and CDR2 is FQNEAQ in the germline V gene (reference sequence). The CDR3 is 15 residues long. The receptor's source is a human donor in good health. Some clones in this sample may be carry-over from other donors' samples. The chain couples TRBV7-9 to TRBJ2-5; TCRdb reports TRBD1, a call that lacks DNA to check it against. The specimen sequenced was naive CXCR3+ CD8+ T cells from blood. Subset reported: CD45RO-CCR7+CD27+CD95- naive CD8+ T cells expressing CXCR3 (TNR3+). CDR3 in amino acids: CASSTVQGYQETQYF. The full variable domain, with the rest looked up from reference TRBV7-9 and TRBJ2-5, is DTGVSQNPRHKITKRGQNVTFRCDPISEHNRLYWYRQTLGQGPEFLTYFQNEAQLEKSRLLSDRFSAERPKGSFSTLEIQRTEQGDSAMYLCASSTVQGYQETQYFGPGTRLLVL.